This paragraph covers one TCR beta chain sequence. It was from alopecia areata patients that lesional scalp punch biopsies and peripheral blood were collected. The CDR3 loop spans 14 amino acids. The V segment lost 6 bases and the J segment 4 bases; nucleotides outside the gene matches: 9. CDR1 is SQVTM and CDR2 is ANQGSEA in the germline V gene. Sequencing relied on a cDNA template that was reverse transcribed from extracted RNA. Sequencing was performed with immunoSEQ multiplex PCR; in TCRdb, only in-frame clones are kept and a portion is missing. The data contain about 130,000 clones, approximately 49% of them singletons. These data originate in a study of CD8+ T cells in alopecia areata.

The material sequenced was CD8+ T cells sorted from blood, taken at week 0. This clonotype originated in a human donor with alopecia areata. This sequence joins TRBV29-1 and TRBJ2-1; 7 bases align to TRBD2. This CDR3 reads CSVQQAGPYNEQFF. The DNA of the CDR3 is TGCAGCGTCCAACAAGCGGGACCTTACAATGAGCAGTTCTTC.